This entry is about one T cell receptor beta chain. Antigen: not known. The data were obtained in a study of post-analysis software for immune sequencing data. As for the study in general: Secondary progressive, relapsing-remitting and progressive-relapsing multiple sclerosis were among the included disease courses.

Libraries were made from TCR beta cDNA, and they carried unique molecular identifiers. Each batch of about 0.95 to 10 million T cells produced some 450,000 cDNA molecules. One entry per CDR3 protein, called by TCRdb with MiXCR from the PCR reads. Altogether hundreds of thousands of distinct CDR3 sequences are present, around 60% being singletons, with the ten largest covering about 11%. The CDR3 contains 11 residues. Germline CDR1 is SQVTM and CDR2 is ANQGSEA. Trimming cost V 4 bases and J 5 bases, with 9 bases left between them. Study findings and constraints: There was significantly lower normalized Chao1 diversity in multiple sclerosis patients than in controls. TRBV5-6, TRBV5-1 and TRBV20-1 belonged to a set of a handful of TRBV segments that were more frequent in patients than controls.

Sequenced: blood. The chain carries TRBV29-1 and TRBJ2-7; D ambiguous. The source is a girl aged 2 to 9 with multiple sclerosis. The CDR3 region has the DNA TGCAGCGTTGGTAGATTCCACGAGCAGTACTTC. It translates to CSVGRFHEQYF.